Presented here are 18 T cell receptor beta chains from one specimen sequenced in a study of cytomegalovirus exposure and HLA in healthy donors. A multiplex PCR was run with 60 Vbeta primers and 13 Jbeta primers. Method: immunoSEQ multiplex PCR; TCRdb's copy keeps in-frame clones and lacks some. The data contain 150,000 to 200,000 clones, more than 75% of them seen just once; the ten biggest clones take up more than 2%. Sequenced sample: PBMCs. The receptor set was obtained from a man aged 18 to 29 in good health and CMV-seropositive.

The J gene is TRBJ2-2, the V gene TRBV7-6; no reliable D call. Per germline, CDR1 SGHVS and CDR2 FNYEAQ. V was shortened by 5 bases and J by 5 bases, with 21 bases between the two germline ends. The CDR3 consists of 17 residues. This chain's CDR3 is CASSPRGTSKSTGELFF. The CDR3 bases are TGTGCCAGCAGCCCCCGCGGCACCTCGAAGTCGACCGGGGAGCTGTTTTTT. The full variable domain, with the rest looked up from reference TRBV7-6 and TRBJ2-2, is GAGVSQSPRYKVTKRGQDVALRCDPISGHVSLYWYRQALGQGPEFLTYFNYEAQQDKSGLPNDRFSAERPEGSISTLTIQRTEQRDSAMYRCASSPRGTSKSTGELFFGEGSRLTVL.

The genes are TRBV14 and TRBJ1-6; 7 positions match TRBD1. V lost 3 bases to trimming and J lost 10 bases; unmatched junction nucleotides: 6. Germline V CDR1 and CDR2: SGHDN, FVKESK. The CDR3 sequence is 14 residues long. The CDR3 loop is CASSHQGVGSPLHF. The CDR3 nucleotides are TGTGCCAGCAGCCACCAGGGGGTAGGGTCACCCCTCCACTTT. The full variable domain, its missing parts supplied by reference TRBV14 and TRBJ1-6, is EAGVTQFPSHSVIEKGQTVTLRCDPISGHDNLYWYRRVMGKEIKFLLHFVKESKQDESGMPNNRFLAERTGGTYSTLKVQPAELEDSGVYFCASSHQGVGSPLHFGNGTRLTVT.

The chain has TRBV6-6 and TRBJ1-2, with a tentative D call TRBD1 (6 bases). V was cut by 10 bases and J by 3 bases, with 12 bases left in between. The CDR3 is made up of 12 amino acids. CDR1 is MNHNY, CDR2 SVGAGI, per germline (reference sequence). The CDR3 coding sequence is TGTGCCACCACGGGACATGACTATGGCTACACCTTC. Its protein is CATTGHDYGYTF.

This chain links TRBV30 with TRBJ1-5, with D hard to call. Between the trimmed V and J ends, which lost 4 bases and 0 bases, there was a span of 7 bases. There are 13 residues in the CDR3. Germline V gene lookup returns CDR1 GTSNPN and CDR2 SVGIG (reference sequence). The CDR3 protein is CAWTADSNQPQHF. The CDR3 DNA follows: TGTGCCTGGACGGCGGATAGCAATCAGCCCCAGCATTTT.

About this clone itself: The junction and the germline gene differ at one end; a read error may be behind it. Distinct nucleotide sequences in the sample also encode this CDR3. The rearrangement links TRBV25-1 to TRBJ2-7, with a possible D match to TRBD2 (5 bases). The CDR3 sequence is 12 residues long. Germline values: CDR1 MGHDK, CDR2 SYGVNS. CDR3 amino acids: CASRGSSYEQYF. CDR3 nucleotide sequence: TGTGCCAGCAGGGGGAGCTCCTACGAGCAGTACTTT.

V and J are TRBV18 and TRBJ1-2, with 8 bases that match TRBD1. Germline CDR1 reads KGHSH; CDR2 reads LQKENI. Trimming cost V 0 bases and J 8 bases; bases outside gene matches: 2. CDR3 length: 13 amino acids. CDR3 loop: CASSPPGQGGYTF. CDR3 nucleotides: TGTGCCAGCTCACCACCAGGACAGGGCGGCTACACCTTC.

The chain combines TRBV6-1 with TRBJ2-3; a weak D match, TRBD2 (7 bases). From germline, CDR1 is MNHNS and CDR2 SASEGT. The length of the CDR3 is 13 residues. Deletions cut 6 bases from V and 3 bases from J, with 10 bases between. CDR3 loop: CASRGGGTDTQYF. The CDR3 coding sequence is TGTGCCAGCAGGGGAGGGGGAACAGATACGCAGTATTTT.

The chain has TRBV7-2 and TRBJ2-2; a possible D gene is TRBD1 (6 bases). Trimming shortened V by 5 bases and J by 1 base, and 8 bases separated the two germline ends. Per the germline V gene, CDR1 is SGHTA and CDR2 is FQGNSA. This CDR3 has 14 residues. CDR3 DNA sequence: TGTGCCAGCAGCGCGACAGGGAACACCGGGGAGCTGTTTTTT. Translation gives CASSATGNTGELFF.

CDR3 nucleotides: TGTGCCAGCAGTTCAGGGGGCTTTTCACCCCTCCACTTT. Amino acids: CASSSGGFSPLHF. The rearrangement links TRBV6-6 to TRBJ1-6; TRBD1 agrees at 8 bases. Trimming cost V 4 bases and J 9 bases; bases outside gene matches: 2. This CDR3 is built from 13 residues. In germline, CDR1 is MNHNY, CDR2 SVGAGI (reference sequence).

The V gene is TRBV7-9, the J gene TRBJ2-7; 12 bases match TRBD1. Germline V lookup: CDR1 SEHNR, CDR2 FQNEAQ (reference sequence). V trimming: 5 bases; J trimming: 5 bases; junction bases outside the gene matches: 7. There are 15 residues in the CDR3. CDR3 region: CASSPRDRGHHEQYF. CDR3 nucleotides: TGTGCCAGCAGCCCCCGGGACAGGGGGCACCACGAGCAGTACTTC. The variable domain in full, completed from reference TRBV7-9 and TRBJ2-7, reads DTGVSQNPRHKITKRGQNVTFRCDPISEHNRLYWYRQTLGQGPEFLTYFQNEAQLEKSRLLSDRFSAERPKGSFSTLEIQRTEQGDSAMYLCASSPRDRGHHEQYFGPGTRLTVT.

This clone occurred a few times. The J gene is TRBJ2-7, the V gene TRBV9, with 7 nucleotides matching TRBD2. Germline V lookup: CDR1 SGDLS, CDR2 YYNGEE. The junction had 6 bases not matched to a gene; V was cut back by 6 bases and J by 0 bases. The CDR3 consists of 14 residues. The CDR3 DNA is TGTGCCAGCACCCCGGGGGGTCTCTCCTACGAGCAGTACTTC. Amino acids: CASTPGGLSYEQYF.

The rearrangement links TRBV2 to TRBJ1-1; TRBD1 aligns across 8 bases. The CDR3 sequence is 14 residues long. The ends lost 11 bases at V and 3 bases at J; junction bases unmatched: 11. Germline loops: CDR1 SNHLY, CDR2 FYNNEI. The CDR3 here is CAGGRDRLDTEAFF. The CDR3 DNA sequence: TGTGCCGGAGGTAGGGACAGGCTAGACACTGAAGCTTTCTTT.

The chain is built from TRBV25-1 and TRBJ1-1; TRBD1 aligns across 9 bases. J gave up 3 bases and V 4 bases, and 6 bases lay outside the gene matches. This CDR3 has 15 residues. Germline V gene sequence: CDR1 MGHDK, CDR2 SYGVNS. DNA of the CDR3: TGTGCCAGCAGTGGTGGACAGGGGAAAGACACTGAAGCTTTCTTT. Translating gives CASSGGQGKDTEAFF.

This clone was found once. This rearrangement joins TRBV14 to TRBJ1-3, with 7 positions matching TRBD1. J was trimmed by 4 bases and V by 4 bases; bases with no gene match: 7. This CDR3 has 15 residues. The germline gives CDR1 SGHDN, CDR2 FVKESK. The DNA of the CDR3 is TGTGCCAGCAGCCCTGGACAGGAGAGAGGAAACACCATATATTTT. As protein: CASSPGQERGNTIYF.

This clone was counted between two and nine times. The gene calls are TRBV10-3 and TRBJ2-5; D is possibly TRBD1 (5 bases). The CDR3 consists of 16 residues. With 3 bases removed from V and 2 bases from J, the gap between germline ends came to 16 bases. In germline, CDR1 is ENHRY, CDR2 SYGVKD. Here the CDR3 DNA reads TGTGCCATCAGTGAAATTGGGTGGACAATTCAAGAGACCCAGTACTTC. Protein product: CAISEIGWTIQETQYF.

This chain links TRBV11-3 with TRBJ2-5; D may be TRBD1 (6 bases). Germline CDR1 is SGHNT and CDR2 is YENEEA. This CDR3 spans 14 amino acids. The germline V and J ends were trimmed by 8 bases and 5 bases, with 18 bases remaining between them. The chain's CDR3 is CASRNREFGETQYF. In DNA form, the CDR3 reads TGTGCCAGCCGAAACAGGGAATTTGGCGAGACCCAGTACTTC.

The V and J genes are TRBV6-6 and TRBJ2-2; D unclear. Trimming left V 0 bases short and J 7 bases short, with 9 bases between. The CDR3 totals 14 residues. Per the germline V gene, CDR1 is MNHNY and CDR2 is SVGAGI (reference sequence). The CDR3 region has the DNA TGTGCCAGCAGTTACTCGAAAGTAGACGGGGAGCTGTTTTTT. Its protein is CASSYSKVDGELFF.

The J gene is TRBJ2-1, the V gene TRBV12-5; 11 bases are a match to TRBD1. Germline V gene data show CDR1 as LGHNT and CDR2 as FRNRAP. V lost 4 bases, J lost 10 bases, and 9 bases stayed unmatched. The length of the CDR3 is 15 residues. The CDR3, as DNA: TGTGCTAGTGGTTCAGGGACAGGGGGACTGGGAGAGCAGTTCTTC. Protein product: CASGSGTGGLGEQFF. Full variable domain (rest looked up from reference TRBV12-5 and TRBJ2-1): DARVTQTPRHKVTEMGQEVTMRCQPILGHNTVFWYRQTMMQGLELLAYFRNRAPLDDSGMPKDRFSAEMPDATLATLKIQPSEPRDSAVYFCASGSGTGGLGEQFFGPGTRLTVL.